Listed below are T cell receptor beta chains from one sample, sequenced in a study of blood T cell repertoires in COVID-19. The assay was immunoSEQ multiplex PCR, and TCRdb's table has in-frame clones only and misses some. This table holds 150,000 to 180,000 clones, 76% found once. What was sequenced was peripheral blood. All receptors come from a woman aged 80 or older with acute or convalescent COVID-19. Both conserved end residues are part of each CDR3. D genes are given only for firm matches. Expanded clones are given a class, and other clones once, few, many or no size at all.

TRBJ2-1,NA,TRBD2,TRBV5-1,TGCGCCAGCAGCTCCGATGGCGGGGGGGGTTCATGGGTCGCGTTCTTC,CASSSDGGGGSWVAFF
TRBJ1-5,NA,TRBD1,TRBV3-1/TRBV3-2,TGTGCCAGCAGCCAAGGGACAGGGGGGAATCAGCCCCAGCATTTT,CASSQGTGGNQPQHF
TRBJ1-1,NA,TRBD1,TRBV30,TGTGCCTGGGAGGGACAGATGAACACTGAAGCTTTCTTT,CAWEGQMNTEAFF
TRBJ1-1,few,TRBD1,TRBV30,TGTGCCTGGAGTCGACAGGGATTCAGGAACACTGAAGCTTTCTTT,CAWSRQGFRNTEAFF
TRBJ1-1,NA,TRBD1,TRBV5-6,TGTGCCAGCAGCTGGCGACAGGGTACTGAAGCTTTCTTT,CASSWRQGTEAFF
TRBJ1-5,NA,NA,TRBV2,TGTGCCAGCAGTGAGAGTCGCAATCAGCCCCAGCATTTT,CASSESRNQPQHF
TRBJ1-2,NA,TRBD1,TRBV3-1/TRBV3-2,TGTGCCAGCAGCCAAGTTGCAGGGGGATACACCTTC,CASSQVAGGYTF
TRBJ1-1,NA,NA,TRBV5-4,TGTGCCAGCAGCCAACAGGGCAAACTTTACACTGAAGCTTTCTTT,CASSQQGKLYTEAFF
TRBJ2-4,NA,NA,TRBV6-2/TRBV6-3,TGTGCCAGCAGTTACTCGGTTCCGGACTCCAAAAACATTCAGTACTTC,CASSYSVPDSKNIQYF
TRBJ1-2,NA,NA,TRBV3-1/TRBV3-2,TGTGCCAGCAGCCAAGCTGCGGACTATGGCTACACCTTC,CASSQAADYGYTF
TRBJ1-1,once,NA,TRBV18,TGTGCCAGCTCACCATTATCCGGGAGGGGCACTGAAGCTTTCTTT,CASSPLSGRGTEAFF
TRBJ1-4,NA,NA,TRBV7-2,TGTGCCAGCAGCTTACTCATAGGGGTGGGGGAAAAACTGTTTTTT,CASSLLIGVGEKLFF
TRBJ1-2,once,NA,TRBV7-9,TGTGCCAGCAGCCGGGACTCCGCGAATGGCTACACCTTC,CASSRDSANGYTF
TRBJ2-5,NA,NA,TRBV7-3,TGTGCCAGCAGCCGCCACGGTGAAGAGACCCAGTACTTC,CASSRHGEETQYF
TRBJ1-3,once,TRBD1,TRBV19,TGTGCCAGTAGTCCCAAGTCCAGGGGGGACACCATATATTTT,CASSPKSRGDTIYF
TRBJ1-2,few,TRBD1,TRBV27,TGTGCCAGCAGGACAGGGAACTATGGCTACACCTTC,CASRTGNYGYTF